This T cell receptor (beta chain) was profiled in a study of shared clonotypes between healthy human individuals. General observations from the study: An expected dependence of interdonor clonotype sharing on sequencing depth was noted.

The length of the CDR3 is 14 residues. Per the germline V gene, CDR1 is MGHDK and CDR2 is SYGVNS. V lost 0 bases and J 8 bases, leaving 13 bases between the germline ends. Comment on this clone: Its antigen is currently unknown.

Once extracted for a subset, genomic DNA was divided evenly among several immunoSEQ plates. For unsorted PBMC, approximately 290 ng DNA per replicate equaled some 33,000 T cell genomes. Scientists sequenced DNA from unsorted PBMC on ten immunoSEQ deep assay plates. Using immunoSEQ multiplex PCR, the repertoire was profiled, and TCRdb retains in-frame clones only, with some absent. The sample consists of fewer than 700,000 clones, around three quarters of them appearing once. The chain is built from TRBV25-1 and TRBJ1-2, with no clear D. The material sequenced was PBMCs. The sequence was collected from a woman aged 40 to 50 in good health. Some clones in this sample may be carry-over from other donors' samples. The CDR3 DNA follows: TGTGCCAGCAGTGAATATGGGCAGATTGGCGGCTACACCTTC. Its protein is CASSEYGQIGGYTF.